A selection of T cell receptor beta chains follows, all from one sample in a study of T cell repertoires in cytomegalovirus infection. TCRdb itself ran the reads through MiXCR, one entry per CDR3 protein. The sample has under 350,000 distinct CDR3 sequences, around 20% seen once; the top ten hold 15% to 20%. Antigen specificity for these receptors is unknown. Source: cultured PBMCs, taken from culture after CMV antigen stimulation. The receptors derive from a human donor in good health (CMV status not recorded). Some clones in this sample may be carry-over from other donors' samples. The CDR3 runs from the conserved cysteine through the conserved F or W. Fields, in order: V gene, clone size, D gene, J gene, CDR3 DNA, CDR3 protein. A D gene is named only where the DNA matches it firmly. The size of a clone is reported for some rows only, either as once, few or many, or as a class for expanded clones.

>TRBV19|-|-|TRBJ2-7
TGTGCCAGTATCACAAAAGGGCGAACTGGGTACTACGAGCAGTACTTC
CASITKGRTGYYEQYF
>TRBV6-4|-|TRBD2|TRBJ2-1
TGTGCCAGCAGTGACGGCACTAGCGGGAGTTCTGAGCAGTTCTTC
CASSDGTSGSSEQFF
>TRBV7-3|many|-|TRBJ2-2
TGTGCCAGCAGCTTAAGTCGCGAGGTAGCCGGTCACGGGGAGCTGTTTTTT
CASSLSREVAGHGELFF
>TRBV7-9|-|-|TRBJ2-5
TGTGCCAGCAGCAACAACCAAGAGACCCAGTACTTC
CASSNNQETQYF
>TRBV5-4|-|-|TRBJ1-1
TGTGCCAGCAGCAAGACCGGGGGGTTGGGCACTGAAGCTTTCTTT
CASSKTGGLGTEAFF
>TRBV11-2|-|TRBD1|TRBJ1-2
TGTGCCAGCAGCTTAGGGGGCGGAGGGGACAGTAGGTATGGCTACACCTTC
CASSLGGGGDSRYGYTF
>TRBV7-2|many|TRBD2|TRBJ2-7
TGTGCCAGCAGCGATCTAGCGGGGTACGAGCAGTACTTC
CASSDLAGYEQYF
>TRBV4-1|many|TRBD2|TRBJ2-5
TGCGCCAGCAGCCAAGATTCTAGCGGGAGCCCCCAAGAGACCCAGTACTTC
CASSQDSSGSPQETQYF
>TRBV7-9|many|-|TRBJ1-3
TGTGCCAGCAGCTTAGGAGCAGGGAGAGGAAACACCATATATTTT
CASSLGAGRGNTIYF
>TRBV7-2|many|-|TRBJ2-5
TGTGCCAGCAGCTTAGACAAGGGAAGGACAGAGACCCAGTACTTC
CASSLDKGRTETQYF
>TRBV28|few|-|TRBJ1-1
TGTGCCAGCACCTTAGGGGGGGGGACGTTGAACACTGAAGCTTTCTTT
CASTLGGGTLNTEAFF
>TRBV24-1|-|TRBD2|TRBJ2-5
TGTGCCACCAGTGATTTACCCGGACTAGCGGGAGCAGAGACCCAGTACTTC
CATSDLPGLAGAETQYF
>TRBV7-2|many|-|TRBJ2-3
TGTGCCAGCAGCTTAGTTCGGTACACAGATACGCAGTATTTT
CASSLVRYTDTQYF
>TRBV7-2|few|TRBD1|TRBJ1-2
TGTGCCAGCAGCGGACAGGGTCGAATTGGCTACACCTTC
CASSGQGRIGYTF
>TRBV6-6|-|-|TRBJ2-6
TGTGCCAGCCTAATGGAAGGCTTGCTCGCCCCCTCTGGGGCCAACGTCCTGACTTTC
CASLMEGLLAPSGANVLTF
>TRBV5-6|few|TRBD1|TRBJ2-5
TGTGCCAGCAGCTGGAGGGACAGGGTGGTACGGGAGACCCAGTACTTC
CASSWRDRVVRETQYF
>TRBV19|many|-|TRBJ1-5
TGTGCCAGTAGTACTAACAGGGATAAGGGGCCCCAGCATTTT
CASSTNRDKGPQHF
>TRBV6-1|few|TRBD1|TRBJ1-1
TGTGCCAGCAGTACAGGGGAAGCTGAAGCTTTCTTT
CASSTGEAEAFF
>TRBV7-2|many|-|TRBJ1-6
TGTGCCAGCAGCTTAGAGTCAGGTGGAAATTCACCCCTCCACTTT
CASSLESGGNSPLHF
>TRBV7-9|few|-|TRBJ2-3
TGTGCCAGCATGCCCTCATCACTAGCCATTCTGACAGATACGCAGTATTTT
CASMPSSLAILTDTQYF